The 25 T cell receptor beta chains below come from one sample, sequenced in a study of blood T cell repertoires in COVID-19. The method was immunoSEQ multiplex PCR; TCRdb's version includes in-frame clones alone and lacks a portion of them. The sample lists 250,000 to 300,000 clones, around 85% occurring once. What was sequenced was peripheral blood. The receptor set was obtained from a woman in her 70s with acute or convalescent COVID-19.

With regard to this clone: The sample contains more than one DNA sequence encoding this CDR3. The rearrangement uses TRBV5-1 and TRBJ1-1; possibly TRBD1 for D (6 bases). There are 15 residues in the CDR3. V was clipped by 0 bases and J by 1 base, with 10 bases between them. CDR1 SGHRS and CDR2 YFSETQ come from the germline V gene. As DNA, the CDR3 is TGCGCCAGCAGCTTGGTGGGGGCCCCGAACACTGAAGCTTTCTTT. Residues: CASSLVGAPNTEAFF.

This clone was counted a few times. The chain is built from TRBV30 and TRBJ1-5; 10 bases match TRBD1. Losses at the gene ends were 3 bases for V and 4 bases for J; bases not matched to a gene: 6. CDR1 and CDR2 (germline): GTSNPN, SVGIG (reference sequence). The CDR3 consists of 15 residues. In DNA, the CDR3 is TGTGCCTGGAGAAAGGGACAGGGGTTGAATCAGCCCCAGCATTTT. Translation gives CAWRKGQGLNQPQHF.

The CDR3 protein is CASQGGSYEQYF. CDR3 in DNA: TGTGCCAGCCAAGGAGGTTCCTACGAGCAGTACTTC. This chain connects TRBV13 to TRBJ2-7, with D maybe TRBD2 (5 bases). This CDR3 contains 12 residues. Germline lookup yields CDR1 PRHDT and CDR2 FYEKMQ (reference sequence). Deletions cut 8 bases from V and 1 base from J, with 9 bases between.

The chain couples TRBV7-6 to TRBJ1-3; D is uncertain. The CDR3 length is 15 residues. V lost 2 bases, J lost 2 bases, and 10 bases lay in between. The germline CDR1 and CDR2 sequences are SGHVS and FNYEAQ. The CDR3 coding sequence is TGTGCCAGCAGCTTAATCGGTTACCCTGGAAACACCATATATTTT. Translating gives CASSLIGYPGNTIYF.

The gene calls are TRBV5-1 and TRBJ2-1; D gene ambiguous. The V end lost 0 bases, the J end lost 0 bases, and 7 bases lay between the germline ends. Per germline, CDR1 SGHRS and CDR2 YFSETQ. The CDR3 contains 15 residues. The CDR3 here is CASSLDGFSYNEQFF. The CDR3 DNA sequence: TGCGCCAGCAGCTTGGACGGTTTCTCCTACAATGAGCAGTTCTTC.

The chain carries TRBV9 and TRBJ2-6; D is perhaps TRBD2 (5 bases). This CDR3 is built from 13 residues. Germline CDR1 reads SGDLS; CDR2 reads YYNGEE. V was pared by 7 bases and J by 2 bases, with 7 bases between. The CDR3 reads CASGGPGANVLTF. CDR3 sequence (DNA): TGTGCCAGCGGCGGGCCTGGGGCCAACGTCCTGACTTTC.

This clone was seen a handful of times. This chain uses TRBV11-2 with TRBJ2-3; tentatively, D is TRBD2 (5 bases). Deletions cut 1 base from V and 3 bases from J, with 14 bases between. The V gene's germline CDR1 is SGHAT and CDR2 FQNNGV. The CDR3 loop spans 16 amino acids. The CDR3 DNA is TGTGCCAGCAGCTTAGGAGGGAATCGGGGTACAGATACGCAGTATTTT. Translating it yields CASSLGGNRGTDTQYF.

This sequence joins TRBV7-2 and TRBJ1-1; 8 nucleotides align to TRBD1. Germline loops: CDR1 SGHTA, CDR2 FQGNSA. The junction had 7 bases not matched to a gene; V was cut back by 3 bases and J by 1 base. CDR3 length: 16 residues. The CDR3 DNA reads TGTGCCAGCAGCTTCCGACAGGGGAGGGGGAACACTGAAGCTTTCTTT. It codes for CASSFRQGRGNTEAFF.

The V and J genes are TRBV27 and TRBJ2-7; D may be TRBD2 (5 bases). V was shortened by 6 bases and J by 7 bases, with 13 bases between the two germline ends. This CDR3 has 12 amino acids. Germline V gives CDR1 MNHEY, CDR2 SMNVEV (reference sequence). The CDR3 DNA follows: TGTGCCAGCAGGACCGGACCGGGGGAGCAGTACTTC. The encoded protein is CASRTGPGEQYF.

The DNA of the CDR3 is TGCGCCAGCACCCTCTGGGGCAGGGGGACCGAGCAGTACTTC. Protein sequence: CASTLWGRGTEQYF. This rearrangement joins TRBV5-1 to TRBJ2-7; TRBD1 aligns across 7 bases. Germline loops: CDR1 SGHRS, CDR2 YFSETQ. Unmatched junction bases numbered 12, after V lost 6 bases and J lost 6 bases. This CDR3 has 14 residues.

The chain combines TRBV5-1 with TRBJ2-3, with 10 bases fitting TRBD1. The trim removed 0 bases at V and 5 bases at J, leaving 9 bases unmatched. Germline V CDR1 and CDR2: SGHRS, YFSETQ. This CDR3 region has 17 residues. The CDR3 is CASSLVPTTGGIDTQYF. Written as DNA, the CDR3 is TGCGCCAGCAGCTTGGTACCCACGACAGGGGGCATAGATACGCAGTATTTT.

This chain connects TRBV6-5 to TRBJ1-6; 10 bases fit TRBD1. This CDR3 is 15 amino acids long. Germline CDR1 reads MNHEY; CDR2 reads SVGAGI. V lost 2 bases, J lost 7 bases, and 2 bases stayed unmatched. The CDR3 bases are TGTGCCAGCAGTTACGGGACAGGGGAAAATTCACCCCTCCACTTT. This sequence encodes CASSYGTGENSPLHF.

The chain links TRBV6-6 to TRBJ2-7; D is perhaps TRBD1 (6 bases). The germline V gene has CDR1 MNHNY and CDR2 SVGAGI (reference sequence). The CDR3 extends over 13 amino acids. Trimming took off 3 bases at V and 6 bases at J, with 12 bases between the two ends. CDR3 coding DNA: TGTGCCAGCAGTTATGGGTCCAGGGGCGAGCAGTACTTC. It is translated as CASSYGSRGEQYF.

The rearrangement uses TRBV7-3 and TRBJ2-7; the match to TRBD1 covers 10 bases. V shed 6 bases and J 5 bases; nucleotides not matched to a gene: 4. This CDR3 is 13 amino acids long. Germline CDR1 is SGHTA and CDR2 is FQGTGA. The CDR3 region is CASSQDRGDEQYF. DNA for the CDR3: TGTGCCAGCAGTCAGGACAGGGGGGACGAGCAGTACTTC.

V gene TRBV6-5 combines with J gene TRBJ1-2, with 9 bases matching TRBD1. Germline CDR1 MNHEY, CDR2 SVGAGI. The CDR3 length is 11 residues. Trimming took 8 bases from V and 8 from J; bases not matched to a gene: 3. The CDR3, as DNA: TGTGCCAGCGGGACAGGGATGGGCTACACCTTC. Residues: CASGTGMGYTF.

This chain uses TRBV19 with TRBJ1-6, with 7 bases that match TRBD1. The CDR3 sequence is 17 residues long. After removal of 5 bases from V and 8 bases from J, the junction contained 15 bases not matched to a gene. In germline, CDR1 is LNHDA, CDR2 SQIVND (reference sequence). CDR3 region: CASSPTPGTVGDSPLHF. The CDR3 nucleotides read TGTGCCAGTAGTCCCACCCCCGGGACAGTCGGGGATTCACCCCTCCACTTT.

The gene calls are TRBV5-1 and TRBJ2-2; perhaps TRBD1 as D (6 bases). Between the trimmed V and J ends, which lost 7 bases and 6 bases, there was a span of 16 bases. The CDR3 sequence is 14 residues long. Germline CDR1 and CDR2: SGHRS and YFSETQ. CDR3 DNA: TGCGCCAGCGGACAGTTTTCGGTGGCCGGGGAGCTGTTTTTT. It encodes CASGQFSVAGELFF.

The rearrangement links TRBV7-9 to TRBJ2-7, with D perhaps TRBD1 (5 bases). This CDR3 comprises 13 residues. The V end was cut by 1 base, the J end by 2 bases, with 6 bases between. From germline, CDR1 is SEHNR and CDR2 FQNEAQ (reference sequence). The CDR3 here is CASSLVGAYEQYF. CDR3 DNA sequence: TGTGCCAGCAGCTTAGTAGGGGCCTACGAGCAGTACTTC.

This rearrangement joins TRBV6-5 to TRBJ1-1; TRBD1 is a possible D gene (6 bases). Trimming shortened V by 8 bases and J by 1 base, and 14 bases separated the two germline ends. From germline, CDR1 is MNHEY and CDR2 SVGAGI. The CDR3 has 14 amino acids. DNA for the CDR3: TGTGCCAGCGGGGGCCGGGACAAGAACACTGAAGCTTTCTTT. Protein: CASGGRDKNTEAFF.

This clone was seen only once. The gene calls are TRBV2 and TRBJ1-4, with D possibly TRBD1 on 5 matching bases. Trimming shortened V by 5 bases and J by 0 bases, and 7 bases separated the two germline ends. The V gene's germline CDR1 is SNHLY and CDR2 FYNNEI. The CDR3 loop spans 14 amino acids. CDR3 region: CASSYRTTNEKLFF. The CDR3 region has the DNA TGTGCCAGCAGTTACAGGACAACTAATGAAAAACTGTTTTTT.

This chain links TRBV15 with TRBJ1-1, with D possibly matching TRBD1 (5 bases). CDR3 length: 13 amino acids. V lost 2 bases and J lost 8, with 12 bases in between. In germline, CDR1 is LNHNV, CDR2 YYDKDF (reference sequence). This CDR3 reads CATSRQQASEAFF. CDR3 nucleotides: TGTGCCACCAGCAGACAACAGGCTTCGGAAGCTTTCTTT.

This chain links TRBV10-3 with TRBJ1-1; 9 bases align to TRBD1. The ends lost 2 bases at V and 3 bases at J; junction bases unmatched: 7. The CDR3 consists of 16 residues. The germline V gene has CDR1 ENHRY and CDR2 SYGVKD. This CDR3 is CAISEGTGTYDTEAFF. The CDR3 region has the DNA TGTGCCATCAGTGAGGGGACAGGGACATATGACACTGAAGCTTTCTTT.

The V call is TRBV6-5, the J call TRBJ2-7, with 7 positions matching TRBD1. The CDR3 length is 16 residues. The V gene's germline CDR1 is MNHEY and CDR2 SVGAGI. The V segment lost 0 bases and the J segment 4 bases; nucleotides outside the gene matches: 9. The CDR3 DNA reads as TGTGCCAGCAGTTACTCTAGGGACAGTTCTGTTTACGAGCAGTACTTC. Translated: CASSYSRDSSVYEQYF.

This clone came up a few times. The chain recombines TRBV5-8 with TRBJ1-3; 8 bases are shared with TRBD1. Trimming at V came to 9 bases and at J to 3 bases, leaving 5 bases not matched to a gene. Per germline, CDR1 SGHTS and CDR2 YDEGEE. The CDR3 consists of 13 residues. CDR3 sequence (DNA): TGTGCCATCGACAGGGGTATTGGAAACACCATATATTTT. It yields the protein CAIDRGIGNTIYF. Filled out from reference TRBV5-8 and TRBJ1-3, the complete variable domain reads EAGVTQSPTHLIKTRGQQATLRCSPISGHTSVYWYQQALGLGLQFLLWYDEGEERNRGNFPPRFSGRQFPNYSSELNVNALELEDSALYLCAIDRGIGNTIYFGEGSWLTVV.

This clone was counted only a few times. The chain uses TRBV6-5 and TRBJ1-3; no firm D call. This CDR3 has 16 residues. The V end lost 4 bases, the J end lost 1 base, and 14 bases lay between the germline ends. Germline CDR1 and CDR2: MNHEY and SVGAGI. The CDR3 reads CASSSGTVASGNTIYF. The DNA of the CDR3 is TGTGCCAGCAGTTCGGGAACGGTGGCTTCTGGAAACACCATATATTTT.